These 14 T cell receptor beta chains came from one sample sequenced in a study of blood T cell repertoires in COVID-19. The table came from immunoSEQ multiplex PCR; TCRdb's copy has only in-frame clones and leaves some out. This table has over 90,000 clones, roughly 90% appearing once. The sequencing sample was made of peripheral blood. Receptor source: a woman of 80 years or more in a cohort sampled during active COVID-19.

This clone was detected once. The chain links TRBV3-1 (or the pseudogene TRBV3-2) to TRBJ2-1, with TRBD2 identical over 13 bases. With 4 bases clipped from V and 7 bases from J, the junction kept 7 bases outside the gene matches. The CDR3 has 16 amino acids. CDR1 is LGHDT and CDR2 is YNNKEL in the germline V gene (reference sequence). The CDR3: CASSPRLAGGGNEQFF. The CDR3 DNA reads TGTGCCAGCAGCCCTAGACTAGCGGGGGGTGGTAATGAGCAGTTCTTC.

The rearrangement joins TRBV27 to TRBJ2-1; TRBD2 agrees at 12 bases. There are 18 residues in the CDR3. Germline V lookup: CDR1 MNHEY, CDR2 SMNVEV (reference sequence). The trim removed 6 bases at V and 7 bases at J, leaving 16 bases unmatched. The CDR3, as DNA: TGTGCCAGCAGAGGCCCCCGAATGCTAGCGGGAGGGCCGAATGAGCAGTTCTTC. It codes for CASRGPRMLAGGPNEQFF.

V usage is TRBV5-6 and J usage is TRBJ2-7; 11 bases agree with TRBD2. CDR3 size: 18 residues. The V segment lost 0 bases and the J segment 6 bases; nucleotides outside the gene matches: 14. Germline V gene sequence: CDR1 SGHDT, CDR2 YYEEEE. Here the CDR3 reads CASSLVGGTSGWALEQYF. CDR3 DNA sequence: TGTGCCAGCAGCTTGGTAGGCGGGACTAGCGGATGGGCCCTCGAGCAGTACTTC.

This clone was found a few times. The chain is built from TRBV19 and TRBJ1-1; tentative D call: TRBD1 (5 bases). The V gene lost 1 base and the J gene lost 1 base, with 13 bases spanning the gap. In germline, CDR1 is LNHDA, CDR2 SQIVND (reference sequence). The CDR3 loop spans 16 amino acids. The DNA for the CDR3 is TGTGCCAGTAGTATAGTAAGGGGAACACAGAACACTGAAGCTTTCTTT. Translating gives CASSIVRGTQNTEAFF.

CDR3 in amino acids: CASTSSGVSYNEQFF. CDR3 DNA: TGTGCCAGCACCTCTAGCGGGGTATCCTACAATGAGCAGTTCTTC. The chain joins TRBV3-1 (or the pseudogene TRBV3-2) to TRBJ2-1; 9 bases match TRBD2. This CDR3 contains 15 residues. V lost 7 bases and J lost 1; bases outside the gene matches: 5. Germline CDR1 reads LGHDT; CDR2 reads YNNKEL (reference sequence).

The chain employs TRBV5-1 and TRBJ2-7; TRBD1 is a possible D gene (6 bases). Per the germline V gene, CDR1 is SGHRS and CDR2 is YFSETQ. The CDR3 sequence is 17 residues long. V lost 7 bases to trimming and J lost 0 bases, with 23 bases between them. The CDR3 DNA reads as TGCGCCAGCGGGGAAGGCCACGGGACATGGGGCTCCTACGAGCAGTACTTC. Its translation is CASGEGHGTWGSYEQYF.

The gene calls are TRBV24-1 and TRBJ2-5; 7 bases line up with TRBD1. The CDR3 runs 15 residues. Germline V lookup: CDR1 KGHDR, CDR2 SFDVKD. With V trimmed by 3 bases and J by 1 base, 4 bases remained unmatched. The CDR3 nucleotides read TGTGCCACCAGTGATGGGGGACAGCCCCAAGAGACCCAGTACTTC. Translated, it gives CATSDGGQPQETQYF.

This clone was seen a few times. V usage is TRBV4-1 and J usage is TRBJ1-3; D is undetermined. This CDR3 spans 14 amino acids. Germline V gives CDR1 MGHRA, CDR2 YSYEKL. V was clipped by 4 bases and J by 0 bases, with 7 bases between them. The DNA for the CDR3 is TGCGCCAGCAGCCGAGACAACTCTGGAAACACCATATATTTT. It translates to CASSRDNSGNTIYF.

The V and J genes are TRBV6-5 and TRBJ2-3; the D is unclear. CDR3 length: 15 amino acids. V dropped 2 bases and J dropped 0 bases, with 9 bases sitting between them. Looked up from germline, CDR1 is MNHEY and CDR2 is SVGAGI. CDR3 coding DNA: TGTGCCAGCAGTTACGGTTTACTCAGCACAGATACGCAGTATTTT. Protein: CASSYGLLSTDTQYF.

The CDR3 region is CASSQGLAGVEQFF. CDR3 sequence (DNA): TGCGCCAGCAGCCAGGGACTAGCGGGAGTTGAGCAGTTCTTC. The chain uses TRBV5-1 and TRBJ2-1; 14 nucleotides line up with TRBD2. This CDR3 is 14 amino acids long. Germline assignment: CDR1 SGHRS and CDR2 YFSETQ. V lost 4 bases and J lost 9; bases outside the gene matches: 3.

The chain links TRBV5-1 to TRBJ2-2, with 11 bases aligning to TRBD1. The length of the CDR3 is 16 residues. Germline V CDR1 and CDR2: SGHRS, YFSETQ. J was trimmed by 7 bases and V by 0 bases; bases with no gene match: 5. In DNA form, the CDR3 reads TGCGCCAGCAGCTTGGCCGGGACAGGGGGAAACGGGGAGCTGTTTTTT. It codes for CASSLAGTGGNGELFF.

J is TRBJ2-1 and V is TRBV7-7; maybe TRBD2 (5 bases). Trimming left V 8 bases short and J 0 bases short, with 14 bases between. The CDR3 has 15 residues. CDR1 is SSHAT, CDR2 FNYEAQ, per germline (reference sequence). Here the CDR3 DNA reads TGTGCCAGCTCCTCTATACGGGGCTCCTACAATGAGCAGTTCTTC. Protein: CASSSIRGSYNEQFF.

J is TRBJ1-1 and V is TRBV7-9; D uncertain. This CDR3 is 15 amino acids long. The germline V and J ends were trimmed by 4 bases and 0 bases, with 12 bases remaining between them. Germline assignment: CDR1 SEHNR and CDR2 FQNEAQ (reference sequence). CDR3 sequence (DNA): TGTGCCAGCAGCTCAAGACAACTCCTGAACACTGAAGCTTTCTTT. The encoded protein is CASSSRQLLNTEAFF.

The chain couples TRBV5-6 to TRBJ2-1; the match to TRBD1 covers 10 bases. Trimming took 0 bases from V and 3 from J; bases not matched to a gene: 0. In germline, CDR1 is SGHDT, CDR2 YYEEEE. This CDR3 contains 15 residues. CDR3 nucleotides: TGTGCCAGCAGCTTGGGGGACAGGGGCTACAATGAGCAGTTCTTC. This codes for CASSLGDRGYNEQFF.